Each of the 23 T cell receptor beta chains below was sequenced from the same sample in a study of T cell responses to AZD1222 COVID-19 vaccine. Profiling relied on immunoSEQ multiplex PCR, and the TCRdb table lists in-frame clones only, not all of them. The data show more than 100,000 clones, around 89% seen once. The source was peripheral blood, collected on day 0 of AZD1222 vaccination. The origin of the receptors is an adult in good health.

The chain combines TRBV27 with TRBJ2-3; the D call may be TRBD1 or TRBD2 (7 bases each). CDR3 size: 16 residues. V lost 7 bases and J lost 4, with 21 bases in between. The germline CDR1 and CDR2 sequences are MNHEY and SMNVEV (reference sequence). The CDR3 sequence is CASNGLGGRGPDTQYF. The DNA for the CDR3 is TGTGCCAGCAACGGCTTGGGGGGGAGGGGGCCAGATACGCAGTATTTT.

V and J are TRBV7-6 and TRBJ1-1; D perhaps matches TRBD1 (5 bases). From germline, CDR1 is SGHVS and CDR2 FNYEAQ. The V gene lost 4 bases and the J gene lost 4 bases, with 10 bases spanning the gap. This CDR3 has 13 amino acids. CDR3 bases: TGTGCCAGCAGCTACAGTGGGGGCACTGAAGCTTTCTTT. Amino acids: CASSYSGGTEAFF.

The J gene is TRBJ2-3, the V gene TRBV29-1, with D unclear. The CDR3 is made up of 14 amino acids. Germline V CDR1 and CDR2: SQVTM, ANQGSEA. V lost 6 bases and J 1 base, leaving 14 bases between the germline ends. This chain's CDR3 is CSVDGPAGTDTQYF. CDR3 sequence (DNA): TGCAGCGTAGACGGTCCCGCGGGCACAGATACGCAGTATTTT.

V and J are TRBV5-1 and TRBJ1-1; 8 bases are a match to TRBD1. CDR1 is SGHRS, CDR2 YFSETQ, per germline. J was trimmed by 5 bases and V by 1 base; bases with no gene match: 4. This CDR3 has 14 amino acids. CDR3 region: CASSLQGAGTEAFF. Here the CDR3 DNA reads TGCGCCAGCAGCTTGCAGGGGGCGGGAACTGAAGCTTTCTTT.

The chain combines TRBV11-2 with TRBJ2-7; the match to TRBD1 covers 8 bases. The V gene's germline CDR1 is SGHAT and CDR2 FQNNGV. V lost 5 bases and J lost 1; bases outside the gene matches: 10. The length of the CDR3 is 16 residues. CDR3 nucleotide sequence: TGTGCCAGCAGCCCTCCAGGGGGCGCACGGTCCTACGAGCAGTACTTC. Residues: CASSPPGGARSYEQYF.

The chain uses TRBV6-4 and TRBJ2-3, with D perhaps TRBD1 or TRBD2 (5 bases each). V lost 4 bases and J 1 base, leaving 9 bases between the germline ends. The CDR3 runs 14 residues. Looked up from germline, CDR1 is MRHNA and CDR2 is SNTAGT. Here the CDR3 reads CASSVSGRTDTQYF. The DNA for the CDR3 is TGTGCCAGCAGTGTCTCGGGACGCACAGATACGCAGTATTTT.

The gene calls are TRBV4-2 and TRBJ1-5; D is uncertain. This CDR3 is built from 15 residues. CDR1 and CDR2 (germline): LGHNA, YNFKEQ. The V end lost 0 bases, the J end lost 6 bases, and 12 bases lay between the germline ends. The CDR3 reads CASSQDIAPGQPQHF. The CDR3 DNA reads TGTGCCAGCAGCCAAGATATAGCCCCAGGTCAGCCCCAGCATTTT.

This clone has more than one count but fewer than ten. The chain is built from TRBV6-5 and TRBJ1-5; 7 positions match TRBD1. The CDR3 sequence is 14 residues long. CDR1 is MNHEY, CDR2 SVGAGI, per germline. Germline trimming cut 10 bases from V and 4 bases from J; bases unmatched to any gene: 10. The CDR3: CATEDRLENQPQHF. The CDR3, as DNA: TGTGCCACTGAGGACAGGCTTGAGAATCAGCCCCAGCATTTT.

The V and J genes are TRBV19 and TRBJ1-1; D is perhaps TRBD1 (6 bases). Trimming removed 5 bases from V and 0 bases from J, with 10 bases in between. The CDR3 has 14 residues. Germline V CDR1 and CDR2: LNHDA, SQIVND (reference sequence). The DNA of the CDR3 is TGTGCCAGTAGTGGGGGGACAATGAACACTGAAGCTTTCTTT. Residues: CASSGGTMNTEAFF.

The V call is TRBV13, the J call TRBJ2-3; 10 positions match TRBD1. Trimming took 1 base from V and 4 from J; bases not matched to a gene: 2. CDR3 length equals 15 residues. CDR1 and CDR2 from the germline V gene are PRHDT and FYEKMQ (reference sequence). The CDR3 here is CASSLVGQGSDTQYF. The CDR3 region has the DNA TGTGCCAGCAGCTTAGTGGGACAGGGGTCAGATACGCAGTATTTT.

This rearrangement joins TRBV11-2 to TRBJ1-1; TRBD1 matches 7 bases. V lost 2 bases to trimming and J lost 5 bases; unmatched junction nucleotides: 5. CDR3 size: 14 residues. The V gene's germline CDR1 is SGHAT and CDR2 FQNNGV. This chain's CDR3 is CASSLRTGDTEAFF. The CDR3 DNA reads TGTGCCAGCAGCTTAAGAACAGGGGATACTGAAGCTTTCTTT.

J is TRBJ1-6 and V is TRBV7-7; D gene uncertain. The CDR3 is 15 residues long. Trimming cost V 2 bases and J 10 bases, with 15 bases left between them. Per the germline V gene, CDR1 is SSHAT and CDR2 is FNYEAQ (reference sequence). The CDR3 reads CASSLSGPEDSPLHF. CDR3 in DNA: TGTGCCAGCAGCTTATCCGGGCCTGAGGACTCACCCCTCCACTTT. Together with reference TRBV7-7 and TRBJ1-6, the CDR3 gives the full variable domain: GAGVSQSPRYKVTKRGQDVTLRCDPISSHATLYWYQQALGQGPEFLTYFNYEAQPDKSGLPSDRFSAERPEGSISTLTIQRTEQRDSAMYRCASSLSGPEDSPLHFGNGTRLTVT.

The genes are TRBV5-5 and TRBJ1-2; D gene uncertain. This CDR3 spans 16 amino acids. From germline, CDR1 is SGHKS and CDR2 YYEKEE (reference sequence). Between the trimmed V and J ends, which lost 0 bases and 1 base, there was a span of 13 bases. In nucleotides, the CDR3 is TGTGCCAGCAGCTTGGCCCCAGAGAACTTTAACTATGGCTACACCTTC. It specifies CASSLAPENFNYGYTF.

For the CDR3, the DNA is TGTGCCAGCAGCGTAGTTATGGGCACTGAAGCTTTCTTT. It codes for CASSVVMGTEAFF. This chain connects TRBV9 to TRBJ1-1; no clear D gene. The CDR3 totals 13 residues. Germline V lookup: CDR1 SGDLS, CDR2 YYNGEE. The germline V and J ends were trimmed by 0 bases and 4 bases, with 7 bases remaining between them. The full variable domain, with the rest looked up from reference TRBV9 and TRBJ1-1, is DSGVTQTPKHLITATGQRVTLRCSPRSGDLSVYWYQQSLDQGLQFLIQYYNGEERAKGNILERFSAQQFPDLHSELNLSSLELGDSALYFCASSVVMGTEAFFGQGTRLTVV.

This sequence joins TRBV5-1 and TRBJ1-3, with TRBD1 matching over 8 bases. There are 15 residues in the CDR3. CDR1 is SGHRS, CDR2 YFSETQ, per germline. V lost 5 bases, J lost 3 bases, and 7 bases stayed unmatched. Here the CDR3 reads CASRDWDRNGNTIYF. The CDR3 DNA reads TGCGCCAGCAGGGACTGGGACAGGAATGGAAACACCATATATTTT.

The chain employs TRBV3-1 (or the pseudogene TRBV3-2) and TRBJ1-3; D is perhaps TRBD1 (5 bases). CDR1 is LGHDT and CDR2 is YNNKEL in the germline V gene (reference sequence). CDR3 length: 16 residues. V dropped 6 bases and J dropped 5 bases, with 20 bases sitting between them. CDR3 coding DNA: TGTGCCAGCAGTCACTCTTCGCAGGGAGAAAGAAACACCATATATTTT. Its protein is CASSHSSQGERNTIYF.

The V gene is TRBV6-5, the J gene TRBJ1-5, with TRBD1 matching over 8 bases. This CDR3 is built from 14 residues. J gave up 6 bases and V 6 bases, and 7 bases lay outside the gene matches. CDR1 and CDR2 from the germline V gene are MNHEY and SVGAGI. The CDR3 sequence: CASRHRGWRQPQHF. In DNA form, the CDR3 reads TGTGCCAGCAGGCACAGGGGGTGGCGTCAGCCCCAGCATTTT.

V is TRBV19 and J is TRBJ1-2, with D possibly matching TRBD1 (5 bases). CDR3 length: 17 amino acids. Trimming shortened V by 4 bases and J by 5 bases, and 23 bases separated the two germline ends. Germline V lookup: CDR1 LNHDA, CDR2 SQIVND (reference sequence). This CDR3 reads CASSREGSRGANYGYTF. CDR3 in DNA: TGTGCCAGTAGTAGGGAGGGCTCGAGGGGCGCGAATTATGGCTACACCTTC.

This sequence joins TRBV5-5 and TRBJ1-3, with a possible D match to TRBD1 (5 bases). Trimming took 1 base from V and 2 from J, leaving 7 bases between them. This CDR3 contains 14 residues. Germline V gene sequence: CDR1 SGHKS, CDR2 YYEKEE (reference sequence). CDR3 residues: CASSLQGTGNTIYF. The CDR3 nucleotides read TGTGCCAGCAGCTTGCAGGGTACTGGAAACACCATATATTTT.

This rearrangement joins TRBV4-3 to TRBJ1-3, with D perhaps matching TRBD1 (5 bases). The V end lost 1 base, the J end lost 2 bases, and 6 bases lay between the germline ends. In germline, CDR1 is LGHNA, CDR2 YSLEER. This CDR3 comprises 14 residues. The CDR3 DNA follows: TGCGCCAGCAGCCAAGCGGGGGCTGGAAACACCATATATTTT. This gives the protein CASSQAGAGNTIYF.

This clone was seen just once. Here the CDR3 reads CASSFNLRDNSPLHF. CDR3 sequence (DNA): TGCGCCAGCAGCTTTAATCTCAGGGATAATTCACCCCTCCACTTT. The V call is TRBV5-1, the J call TRBJ1-6; possibly TRBD1 for D (5 bases). The germline V and J ends were trimmed by 2 bases and 5 bases, with 11 bases remaining between them. Looked up from germline, CDR1 is SGHRS and CDR2 is YFSETQ. The length of the CDR3 is 15 residues.

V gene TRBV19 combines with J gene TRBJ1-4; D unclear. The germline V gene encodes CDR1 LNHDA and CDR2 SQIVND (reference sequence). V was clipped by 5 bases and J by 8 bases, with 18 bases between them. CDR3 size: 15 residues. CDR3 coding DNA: TGTGCCAGTAGTCCTTCGGCCCTAGACCACGAAAAACTGTTTTTT. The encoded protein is CASSPSALDHEKLFF.

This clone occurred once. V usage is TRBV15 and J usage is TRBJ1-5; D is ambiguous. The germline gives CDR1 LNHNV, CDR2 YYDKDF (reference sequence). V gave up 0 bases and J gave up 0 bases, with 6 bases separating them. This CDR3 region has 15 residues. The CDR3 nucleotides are TGTGCCACCAGCAGAGATGACAATAGCAATCAGCCCCAGCATTTT. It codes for CATSRDDNSNQPQHF.